A single sample is the source of the 19 T cell receptor beta chains below, sequenced in a study of T cell repertoires in cytomegalovirus infection. TCRdb fed the reads into MiXCR, producing one record per CDR3 protein. The sample carries just under 550,000 distinct CDR3 sequences, roughly 29% recorded once. The sample was PBMCs. The receptor source for this set is a human donor in good health (CMV status not recorded). Some clones in this sample may be carry-over from other donors' samples.

This clonotype was counted ten times or more. The V gene is TRBV7-2, the J gene TRBJ2-3; D gene uncertain. Trimming removed 5 bases at V and 6 bases at J, with 12 bases between. CDR3 length equals 13 residues. The V gene's germline CDR1 is SGHTA and CDR2 FQGNSA. This CDR3 reads CASSVGLADTQYF. In nucleotides, the CDR3 is TGTGCCAGCAGCGTTGGATTAGCCGATACGCAGTATTTT.

V and J are TRBV7-6 and TRBJ2-1; D unclear. The CDR3 has 15 residues. Germline V CDR1 and CDR2: SGHVS, FNYEAQ. The V gene lost 7 bases and the J gene lost 2 bases, with 15 bases spanning the gap. This CDR3 is CASNTPASPYNEQFF. In DNA, the CDR3 is TGTGCCAGCAACACCCCTGCGTCTCCCTACAATGAGCAGTTCTTC.

The rearrangement joins TRBV4-1 to TRBJ1-5; D ambiguous. The germline CDR1 and CDR2 sequences are MGHRA and YSYEKL. The CDR3 has 17 amino acids. The ends were cut back, 0 bases at V and 3 bases at J, with 15 bases in the middle. The CDR3 region is CASSQEPPWGNNQPQHF. CDR3 nucleotides: TGCGCCAGCAGCCAAGAACCCCCATGGGGAAACAATCAGCCCCAGCATTTT.

This clonotype appeared a few times. CDR3 sequence reads: CASSFSGGGNSPLHF. The CDR3, as DNA: TGTGCCAGCAGTTTCTCAGGGGGCGGTAATTCACCCCTCCACTTT. The chain carries TRBV27 and TRBJ1-6; TRBD1 aligns across 8 bases. The junction had 4 bases not matched to a gene; V was cut back by 3 bases and J by 6 bases. Germline V gene lookup returns CDR1 MNHEY and CDR2 SMNVEV (reference sequence). This CDR3 is 15 amino acids long.

The rearrangement uses TRBV12-3 or TRBV12-4 and TRBJ2-3, with TRBD2 identical over 10 bases. The CDR3 extends over 13 amino acids. V was clipped by 5 bases and J by 14 bases; unmatched bases: 10. CDR3 DNA sequence: TGTGCCAGCAGTGCGATGAGCGGGAGGGCCTTGTATTTT. Its protein is CASSAMSGRALYF.

The genes are TRBV6-5 and TRBJ2-1; D is undetermined. This CDR3 comprises 16 residues. The V end was cut by 0 bases, the J end by 5 bases, with 14 bases between. Per germline, CDR1 MNHEY and CDR2 SVGAGI. Here the CDR3 reads CASSYSKLVGNNEQFF. The CDR3 DNA follows: TGTGCCAGCAGTTACTCGAAGCTAGTAGGGAACAATGAGCAGTTCTTC.

This clonotype was seen just once. The V call is TRBV2, the J call TRBJ2-4; TRBD1 agrees at 8 bases. The germline V gene has CDR1 SNHLY and CDR2 FYNNEI. Trimming at V came to 4 bases and at J to 3 bases, leaving 8 bases not matched to a gene. The CDR3 covers 16 residues. This chain's CDR3 is CASSARAGGVKNIQYF. The CDR3 DNA follows: TGTGCCAGCAGTGCTCGGGCAGGGGGCGTCAAAAACATTCAGTACTTC.

J is TRBJ1-1 and V is TRBV14; D is possibly TRBD1 (6 bases). This CDR3 has 15 residues. Germline CDR1 reads SGHDN; CDR2 reads FVKESK. Trimming removed 1 base from V and 5 bases from J, with 14 bases in between. CDR3 sequence reads: CASSQGQGWMTEAFF. The DNA of the CDR3 is TGTGCCAGCAGCCAAGGTCAGGGGTGGATGACTGAAGCTTTCTTT. The full variable domain, completed using reference TRBV14 and TRBJ1-1, is EAGVTQFPSHSVIEKGQTVTLRCDPISGHDNLYWYRRVMGKEIKFLLHFVKESKQDESGMPNNRFLAERTGGTYSTLKVQPAELEDSGVYFCASSQGQGWMTEAFFGQGTRLTVV.

This clonotype was seen a few times. This sequence joins TRBV6-2 or TRBV6-3 and TRBJ2-7, with TRBD2 identical over 10 bases. CDR3 length equals 14 residues. Trimming took 7 bases from V and 3 from J; bases not matched to a gene: 6. Germline loops: CDR1 MNHEY, CDR2 SVGEGT. CDR3 sequence: CASKTSGIFYEQYF. In nucleotides, the CDR3 is TGTGCCAGCAAAACTAGCGGGATTTTCTACGAGCAGTACTTC.

This clonotype appeared many times. The V gene is TRBV7-2, the J gene TRBJ2-7; D gene unclear. There are 13 residues in the CDR3. Germline V gene data show CDR1 as SGHTA and CDR2 as FQGNSA. The V gene lost 5 bases and the J gene lost 3 bases, with 11 bases spanning the gap. DNA of the CDR3: TGTGCCAGCAGCACCGACACTCACTACGAGCAGTACTTC. This translates into CASSTDTHYEQYF.

The chain has TRBV4-3 and TRBJ2-2, with 7 positions matching TRBD2. The ends lost 4 bases at V and 0 bases at J; junction bases unmatched: 5. The CDR3 consists of 16 residues. In germline, CDR1 is LGHNA, CDR2 YSLEER. CDR3 loop: CASSPPGGANTGELFF. For the CDR3, the DNA is TGCGCCAGCAGCCCTCCGGGAGGAGCGAACACCGGGGAGCTGTTTTTT.

In DNA form, the CDR3 reads TGCGCCAGCAGTGAGATGGGGGGCGGTAGCAATCAGCCCCAGCATTTT. Translated: CASSEMGGGSNQPQHF. The chain recombines TRBV10-2 with TRBJ1-5, with D possibly TRBD1 on 6 matching bases. Germline CDR1 is WSHSY and CDR2 is SAAADI. The CDR3 is 16 amino acids. The V end lost 2 bases, the J end lost 0 bases, and 11 bases lay between the germline ends.

J is TRBJ1-1 and V is TRBV10-3; TRBD1 matches at 11 bases. The V gene end was trimmed by 6 bases and the J gene end by 4 bases; junction bases not matched to a gene: 4. Per germline, CDR1 ENHRY and CDR2 SYGVKD. This CDR3 contains 14 residues. The CDR3 bases are TGTGCCATCAGGACCGGGACAGGGGGCACTGAAGCTTTCTTT. Translation gives CAIRTGTGGTEAFF.

The V call is TRBV29-1, the J call TRBJ2-5; D is perhaps TRBD1 or TRBD2 (5 bases each). Trimming shortened V by 3 bases and J by 4 bases, and 12 bases separated the two germline ends. Germline values: CDR1 SQVTM, CDR2 ANQGSEA. The CDR3 is 13 amino acids. DNA for the CDR3: TGCAGCGTTGACCAGGGAGTTGGAGAGACCCAGTACTTC. This encodes CSVDQGVGETQYF. The complete variable domain, with remaining parts taken from reference TRBV29-1 and TRBJ2-5, reads SAVISQKPSRDICQRGTSLTIQCQVDSQVTMMFWYRQQPGQSLTLIATANQGSEATYESGFVIDKFPISRPNLTFSTLTVSNMSPEDSSIYLCSVDQGVGETQYFGPGTRLLVL.

This clonotype was detected a few times. V is TRBV11-3 and J is TRBJ1-2, with 7 bases that match TRBD1. CDR3 length equals 15 residues. J was trimmed by 3 bases and V by 5 bases; bases with no gene match: 9. Germline V gives CDR1 SGHNT, CDR2 YENEEA. CDR3 DNA sequence: TGTGCCAGCAGCCAGACCACAGGGGTGGACTATGGCTACACCTTC. It encodes CASSQTTGVDYGYTF.

This clonotype has ten or more counts. CDR3: CASSLSGSSNEQFF. The CDR3 DNA sequence: TGTGCCAGCAGCTTATCCGGGAGCAGCAATGAGCAGTTCTTC. J is TRBJ2-1 and V is TRBV7-3, with D possibly being TRBD2 (6 bases). Looked up from germline, CDR1 is SGHTA and CDR2 is FQGTGA. This CDR3 is built from 14 residues. Deletions cut 2 bases from V and 6 bases from J, with 11 bases between. Looking up the rest from reference TRBV7-3 and TRBJ2-1 gives the full variable domain: GAGVSQTPSNKVTEKGKYVELRCDPISGHTALYWYRQSLGQGPEFLIYFQGTGAADDSGLPNDRFFAVRPEGSVSTLKIQRTERGDSAVYLCASSLSGSSNEQFFGPGTRLTVL.

In this sample, this clonotype turned up a few times. The CDR3 sequence: CASIDRGGDTQYF. DNA of the CDR3: TGTGCCAGCATCGACAGGGGTGGAGATACGCAGTATTTT. The chain carries TRBV6-5 and TRBJ2-3, with 8 bases lining up with TRBD1. The CDR3 length is 13 residues. The germline CDR1 and CDR2 sequences are MNHEY and SVGAGI. J lost 5 bases, V lost 7 bases, and 5 bases had no gene match.

The rearrangement joins TRBV5-4 to TRBJ1-1, with TRBD1 matching over 9 bases. With 3 bases clipped from V and 12 bases from J, the junction kept 9 bases outside the gene matches. Germline V CDR1 and CDR2: SGHNT, YYREEE (reference sequence). CDR3 size: 13 residues. The DNA of the CDR3 is TGTGCCAGCAGCTCCGGGACAGGGTGGCAGACTTTCTTT. Amino acid sequence: CASSSGTGWQTFF.

This clonotype has at least ten counts. The CDR3 DNA reads TGTGCCAGCAGCTTAACGACAGGGGGGATCTACAATGAGCAGTTCTTC. Encoded protein: CASSLTTGGIYNEQFF. The V and J genes are TRBV7-8 and TRBJ2-1, with 9 bases lining up with TRBD1. The trim removed 2 bases at V and 3 bases at J, leaving 5 bases unmatched. The CDR3 runs to 16 residues. Germline values: CDR1 SGHVS, CDR2 FQNEAQ.